This T cell receptor (beta chain) is from a study of blood T cell repertoires in COVID-19. The V end was cut by 0 bases, the J end by 10 bases, with 12 bases between. The CDR3 spans 14 residues. The germline CDR1 and CDR2 sequences are MNHEY and SVGAGI. This clone was observed once. Seattle participants joined during active infection and were tracked over time. Repertoires were generated with immunoSEQ multiplex PCR, while TCRdb's copy carries only in-frame clones and drops some. The sample records about 290,000 clones, roughly nine tenths being singletons. The material sequenced was peripheral blood. The chain is built from TRBV6-5 and TRBJ1-4; no clear D gene. This sequence originates from a woman in her twenties or thirties with COVID-19, enrolled during active disease. CDR3 nucleotides: TGTGCCAGCAGTTACTCGAACTCCCGTGGAAAACTGTTTTTT. Translation: CASSYSNSRGKLFF.